This T cell receptor beta chain was obtained from a study of cytomegalovirus exposure and HLA in healthy donors. Overall study context: Unique TCRs numbering some 80 million, obtained from HLA-typed donors, made up an early data release.

Regarding the study as a whole: Reportedly, a later analysis found an Asian-associated ancestry cluster had fewer N-insertions than the roughly 670-donor mean. TCR beta chain V- and J-gene trimming was linked, in a later analysis, to a missense variant in DCLRE1C.

With 60 Vbeta and 13 Jbeta primers, the PCR was carried out. Clones were read by immunoSEQ multiplex PCR, and TCRdb kept only the in-frame ones, dropping some. Of some 150,000 clones in the sample, 70% to 75% were seen once. As regards this clone: What it recognizes is unknown.

CDR1 and CDR2 from the germline V gene are MNHNS and SASEGT. V shed 10 bases, J shed 2 bases, and the junction held 11 bases outside the gene matches. The CDR3 contains 15 residues. Sequencing was performed on PBMCs. The source of this sequence is a woman younger than 45 in good health and CMV-seronegative. The V call is TRBV6-1, the J call TRBJ2-5; 9 nucleotides align to TRBD2. Here the CDR3 reads CATGRLAGTQETQYF. The CDR3 DNA reads TGTGCCACGGGGAGGCTAGCGGGGACTCAAGAGACCCAGTACTTC.